This T cell receptor (beta chain) is from a study of blood T cells in healthy people across ages. Study-wide points: Diversity estimates from one million T cells were considered underestimates.

Concerning this clonotype: Its target is not known.

Between the trimmed V and J ends, which lost 5 bases and 13 bases, there was a span of 19 bases. The length of the CDR3 is 13 residues. The germline V gene encodes CDR1 SEHNR and CDR2 FQNEAQ (reference sequence). Collection of ten milliliters of peripheral blood was performed for each donor. Through a sample-barcoded 5' primer and a J-beta primer mix, a second PCR was run for roughly 7 to 11 cycles. Unique molecular identifiers of 12 random nucleotides labeled each cDNA. Each CDR3 protein gets one entry after TCRdb re-called the 5' RACE reads with MiXCR. The data show roughly 700,000 distinct CDR3 sequences, with more than 40% seen just once and 30% to 35% held by the top ten.

This chain links TRBV7-9 with TRBJ2-3; D unresolved. The sample consisted of blood. This TCR was recovered from a woman aged 60-70 years in good health. The CDR3 loop is CASSANPAPTEYF. The CDR3 DNA follows: TGTGCCAGCAGCGCCAATCCAGCACCGACCGAGTATTTT.